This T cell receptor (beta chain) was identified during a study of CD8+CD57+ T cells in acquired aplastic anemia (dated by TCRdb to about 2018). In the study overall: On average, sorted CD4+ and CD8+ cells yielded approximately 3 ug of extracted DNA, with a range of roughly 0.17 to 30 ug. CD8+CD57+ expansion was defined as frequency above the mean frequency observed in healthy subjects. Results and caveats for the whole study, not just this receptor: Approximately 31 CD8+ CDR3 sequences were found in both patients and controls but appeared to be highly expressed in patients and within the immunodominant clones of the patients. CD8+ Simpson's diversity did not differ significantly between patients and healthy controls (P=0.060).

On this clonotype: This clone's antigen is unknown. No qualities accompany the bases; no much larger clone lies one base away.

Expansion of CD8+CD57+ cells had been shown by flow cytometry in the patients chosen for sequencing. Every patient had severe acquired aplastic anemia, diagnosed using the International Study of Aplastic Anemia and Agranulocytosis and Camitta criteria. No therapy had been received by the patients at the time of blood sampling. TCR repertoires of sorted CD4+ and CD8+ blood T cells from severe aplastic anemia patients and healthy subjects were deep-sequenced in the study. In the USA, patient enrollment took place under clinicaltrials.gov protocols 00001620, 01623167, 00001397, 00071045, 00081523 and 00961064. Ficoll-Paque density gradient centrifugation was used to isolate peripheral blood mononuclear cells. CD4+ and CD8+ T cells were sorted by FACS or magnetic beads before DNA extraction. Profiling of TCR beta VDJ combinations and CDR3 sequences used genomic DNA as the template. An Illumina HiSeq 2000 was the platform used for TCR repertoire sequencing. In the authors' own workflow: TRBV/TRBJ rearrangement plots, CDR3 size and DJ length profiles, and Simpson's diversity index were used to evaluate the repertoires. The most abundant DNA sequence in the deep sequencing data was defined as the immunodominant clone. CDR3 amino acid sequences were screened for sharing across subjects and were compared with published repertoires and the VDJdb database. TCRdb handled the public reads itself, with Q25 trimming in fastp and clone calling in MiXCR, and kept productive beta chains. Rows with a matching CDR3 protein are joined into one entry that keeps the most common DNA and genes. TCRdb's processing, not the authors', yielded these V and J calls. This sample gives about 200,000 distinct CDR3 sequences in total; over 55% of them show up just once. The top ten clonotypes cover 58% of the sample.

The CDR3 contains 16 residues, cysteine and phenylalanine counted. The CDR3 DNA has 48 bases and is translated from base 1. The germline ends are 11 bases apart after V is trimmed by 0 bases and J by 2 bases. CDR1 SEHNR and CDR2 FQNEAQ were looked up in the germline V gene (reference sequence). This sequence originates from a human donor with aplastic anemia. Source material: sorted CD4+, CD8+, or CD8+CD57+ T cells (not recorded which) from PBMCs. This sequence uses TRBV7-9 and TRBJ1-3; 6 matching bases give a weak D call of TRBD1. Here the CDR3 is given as CASSLANRVTGNTIYF. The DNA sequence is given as TGTGCCAGCAGCTTAGCGAACAGGGTAACTGGAAACACCATATATTTT. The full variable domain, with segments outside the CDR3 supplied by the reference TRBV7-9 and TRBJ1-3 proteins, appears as DTGVSQNPRHKITKRGQNVTFRCDPISEHNRLYWYRQTLGQGPEFLTYFQNEAQLEKSRLLSDRFSAERPKGSFSTLEIQRTEQGDSAMYLCASSLANRVTGNTIYFGEGSWLTVV.